These T cell receptor beta chains were read from a single sample in a study of neurological immune-mediated disorders. TCRdb reprocessed the 5' RACE reads via MiXCR and lists one record per CDR3 protein. The sample has about 18,000 distinct CDR3 sequences; around a tenth are singletons. The sample taken for sequencing was CD8+ T cells from blood. Source of these receptors: a woman in her forties or fifties in good health. The CDR3 runs from the conserved cysteine through the conserved F or W. A D gene is named only where the DNA matches it firmly. Clone size is given for some rows only: seen once, a few or many times, or a class if the clone is expanded.

CDR3 protein: CASSQDLVRGEAFF
CDR3 DNA: TGCGCCAGCAGCCAAGACCTGGTTAGGGGTGAAGCTTTCTTT
clone size: few
D gene: -
V gene: TRBV4-1
J gene: TRBJ1-1

CDR3 protein: CASSYWGNEQFF
CDR3 DNA: TGTGCCAGCAGTTATTGGGGGAATGAGCAGTTCTTC
clone size: -
D gene: -
V gene: TRBV6-2/TRBV6-3
J gene: TRBJ2-1

CDR3 protein: CASSLGGTGEQYF
CDR3 DNA: TGTGCCAGCAGCTTAGGAGGAACCGGGGAGCAGTACTTC
clone size: many
D gene: -
V gene: TRBV7-9
J gene: TRBJ2-7

CDR3 protein: CASSLGSRYEQYF
CDR3 DNA: TGTGCCAGCAGCCTGGGGTCTAGGTACGAGCAGTACTTC
clone size: many
D gene: -
V gene: TRBV7-9
J gene: TRBJ2-7

CDR3 protein: CASSLGLDTQYF
CDR3 DNA: TGTGCCAGCAGCTTAGGGTTAGATACGCAGTATTTT
clone size: many
D gene: -
V gene: TRBV7-2
J gene: TRBJ2-3

CDR3 protein: CASSAKELQGIPYEQYF
CDR3 DNA: TGTGCCAGCAGTGCCAAAGAACTACAGGGTATTCCCTACGAGCAGTACTTC
clone size: many
D gene: -
V gene: TRBV21-1
J gene: TRBJ2-7

CDR3 protein: CSAPGTGSREQYF
CDR3 DNA: TGCAGTGCTCCTGGGACAGGGTCACGCGAGCAGTACTTC
clone size: -
D gene: TRBD1
V gene: TRBV20-1
J gene: TRBJ2-7

CDR3 protein: CASSLELDTEAFF
CDR3 DNA: TGCGCCAGCAGCTTGGAGTTGGACACTGAAGCTTTCTTT
clone size: once
D gene: -
V gene: TRBV5-1
J gene: TRBJ1-1

CDR3 protein: CASSASWYATEAFF
CDR3 DNA: TGTGCCAGCAGCGCCTCTTGGTATGCCACTGAAGCTTTCTTT
clone size: many
D gene: -
V gene: TRBV9
J gene: TRBJ1-1

CDR3 protein: CASSPPVVTLYGYTF
CDR3 DNA: TGTGCCAGCAGCCCCCCCGTAGTAACCCTCTATGGCTACACCTTC
clone size: many
D gene: -
V gene: TRBV12-3/TRBV12-4
J gene: TRBJ1-2

CDR3 protein: CSSYGGISYNEQFF
CDR3 DNA: TGCAGCTCCTACGGGGGCATCTCCTACAATGAGCAGTTCTTC
clone size: once
D gene: -
V gene: TRBV29-1
J gene: TRBJ2-1

CDR3 protein: CSVESPDRLNIQYF
CDR3 DNA: TGCAGCGTTGAATCCCCCGACAGGTTAAACATTCAGTACTTC
clone size: many
D gene: -
V gene: TRBV29-1
J gene: TRBJ2-4

CDR3 protein: CASSPRQGPVNTEAFF
CDR3 DNA: TGTGCCAGCAGTCCTCGACAGGGGCCGGTAAACACTGAAGCTTTCTTT
clone size: many
D gene: TRBD1
V gene: TRBV27
J gene: TRBJ1-1

CDR3 protein: CASSFRTNNNEQFF
CDR3 DNA: TGCGCCAGCAGCTTCCGGACAAACAACAATGAGCAGTTCTTC
clone size: many
D gene: -
V gene: TRBV5-1
J gene: TRBJ2-1

CDR3 protein: CASRPDSDEQFF
CDR3 DNA: TGCGCCAGCAGACCCGACTCGGATGAGCAGTTCTTC
clone size: many
D gene: -
V gene: TRBV5-1
J gene: TRBJ2-1

CDR3 protein: CASSQVDLGDYGYTF
CDR3 DNA: TGCGCCAGCAGCCAAGTCGATTTGGGCGACTATGGCTACACCTTC
clone size: few
D gene: -
V gene: TRBV4-1
J gene: TRBJ1-2

CDR3 protein: CASSPGGNSNQPQHF
CDR3 DNA: TGTGCCAGCAGTCCCGGGGGGAATAGCAATCAGCCCCAGCATTTT
clone size: many
D gene: -
V gene: TRBV27
J gene: TRBJ1-5